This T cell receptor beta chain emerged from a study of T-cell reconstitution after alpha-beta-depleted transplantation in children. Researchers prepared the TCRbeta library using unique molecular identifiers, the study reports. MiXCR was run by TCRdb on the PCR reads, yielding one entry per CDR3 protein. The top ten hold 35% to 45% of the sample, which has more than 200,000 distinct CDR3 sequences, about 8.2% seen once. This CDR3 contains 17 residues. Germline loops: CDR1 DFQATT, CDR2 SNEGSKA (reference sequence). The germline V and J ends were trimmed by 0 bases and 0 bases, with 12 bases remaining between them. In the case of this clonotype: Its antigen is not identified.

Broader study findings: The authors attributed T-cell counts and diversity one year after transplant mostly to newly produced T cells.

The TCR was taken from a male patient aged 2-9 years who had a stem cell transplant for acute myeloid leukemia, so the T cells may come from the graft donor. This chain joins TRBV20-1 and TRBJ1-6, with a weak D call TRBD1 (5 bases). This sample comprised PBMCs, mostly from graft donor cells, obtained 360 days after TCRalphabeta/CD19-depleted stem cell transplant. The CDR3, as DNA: TGCAGTGCTAGAGACATACAGGCCAGCTCCTATAATTCACCCCTCCACTTT. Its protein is CSARDIQASSYNSPLHF.